A single sample is the source of the 32 T cell receptor beta chains below, sequenced in a study of control samples from healthy donors and cancer patients. The assay was immunoSEQ multiplex PCR, and TCRdb's table has in-frame clones only and misses some. The repertoire holds 85,000 to 95,000 clones, more than 75% seen once, with about 9.8% in the top ten. The sample taken for sequencing was blood. The receptor source for this set is a woman aged 60-75 years in good health.

J is TRBJ1-4 and V is TRBV9; D is unresolved. The CDR3 has 14 amino acids. The germline V gene encodes CDR1 SGDLS and CDR2 YYNGEE. With 4 bases removed from V and 7 bases from J, the gap between germline ends came to 14 bases. The DNA for the CDR3 is TGTGCCAGCAGCTTGGACGGCGGCGGTGAAAAACTGTTTTTT. This gives the protein CASSLDGGGEKLFF.

The rearrangement joins TRBV2 to TRBJ2-5; TRBD2 matches 9 bases. The germline CDR1 and CDR2 sequences are SNHLY and FYNNEI. The V and J ends lost 4 bases and 6 bases, in that order; junction bases with no gene match: 3. This CDR3 region has 13 residues. The CDR3 region has the DNA TGTGCCAGCAGTGGCGCGGGAGGGCAGACCCAGTACTTC. Protein: CASSGAGGQTQYF.

This clone was seen once. The chain couples TRBV5-6 to TRBJ1-2; 12 positions agree with TRBD1. CDR1 and CDR2 from the germline V gene are SGHDT and YYEEEE. The CDR3 spans 15 residues. Trimming removed 4 bases from V and 7 bases from J; junction bases left unmatched: 8. In DNA, the CDR3 is TGTGCCAGCAGCCCCGGGACAGGGGGCGAAGGTGGCTACACCTTC. Protein product: CASSPGTGGEGGYTF.

The chain is built from TRBV5-8 and TRBJ2-1, with TRBD1 matching 8 bases. V gave up 0 bases and J gave up 7 bases; unmatched junction bases: 0. CDR3 length equals 13 residues. CDR1 is SGHTS and CDR2 is YDEGEE in the germline V gene. The CDR3: CASSLDRGNEQFF. For the CDR3, the DNA is TGTGCCAGCAGCTTGGACAGGGGGAATGAGCAGTTCTTC.

This chain connects TRBV28 to TRBJ1-5; unclear D gene. Deletions cut 7 bases from V and 7 bases from J, with 17 bases between. CDR3 length: 14 residues. CDR1 and CDR2 from the germline V gene are MDHEN and SYDVKM. DNA for the CDR3: TGTGCCAGCATGGAGGCTTCCGCGGGGCAGCCCCAGCATTTT. Translating it yields CASMEASAGQPQHF.

The chain carries TRBV27 and TRBJ2-5, with TRBD1 matching 7 bases. J lost 5 bases, V lost 2 bases, and 5 bases had no gene match. CDR3 length equals 14 residues. CDR1 and CDR2 from the germline V gene are MNHEY and SMNVEV (reference sequence). CDR3 residues: CASSLRTGWETQYF. The DNA of the CDR3 is TGTGCCAGCAGTTTAAGGACAGGTTGGGAGACCCAGTACTTC.

This chain uses TRBV14 with TRBJ2-7; D perhaps matches TRBD1 (6 bases). V lost 1 base and J 3 bases, leaving 10 bases between the germline ends. CDR1 is SGHDN and CDR2 is FVKESK in the germline V gene. There are 14 residues in the CDR3. The CDR3 sequence is CASSQVDRYYEQYF. For the CDR3, the DNA is TGTGCCAGCAGCCAAGTCGACAGGTACTACGAGCAGTACTTC.

The chain uses TRBV2 and TRBJ2-1, with no clear D. Looked up from germline, CDR1 is SNHLY and CDR2 is FYNNEI. The CDR3 sequence is 14 residues long. V shed 8 bases and J shed 5 bases, with 16 bases lying between them. The chain's CDR3 is CASEYAEHNNEQFF. The CDR3 DNA reads TGTGCCAGCGAGTATGCGGAACATAACAATGAGCAGTTCTTC.

This chain joins TRBV27 and TRBJ1-3; tentative D call: TRBD1 (6 bases). The CDR3 totals 15 residues. Germline V lookup: CDR1 MNHEY, CDR2 SMNVEV (reference sequence). Trimming left V 2 bases short and J 2 bases short, with 10 bases between. CDR3 in amino acids: CASSLRGAPGNTIYF. The DNA for the CDR3 is TGTGCCAGCAGTTTACGGGGGGCGCCTGGAAACACCATATATTTT.

Of note for this clone: Additional DNA sequences in this sample encode the identical CDR3. The rearrangement joins TRBV19 to TRBJ2-2; weak D call: TRBD2 (7 bases). Germline-derived CDR1 and CDR2 are LNHDA and SQIVND (reference sequence). The CDR3 contains 15 residues. V gave up 3 bases and J gave up 4 bases, with 12 bases separating them. CDR3 region: CASSIRGGATGELFF. CDR3 nucleotides: TGTGCCAGTAGTATTAGGGGGGGGGCCACCGGGGAGCTGTTTTTT.

The rearrangement uses TRBV6-5 and TRBJ1-3; tentative D call: TRBD1 (5 bases). Trimming took off 6 bases at V and 3 bases at J, with 6 bases between the two ends. CDR3 length equals 12 residues. Per germline, CDR1 MNHEY and CDR2 SVGAGI. CDR3 sequence: CASRGGGNTIYF. Here the CDR3 DNA reads TGTGCCAGCAGGGGGGGTGGAAACACCATATATTTT.

The V gene is TRBV21-1, the J gene TRBJ1-2. TRBV21-1 is marked as a pseudogene. The CDR3 is 14 amino acids. CDR3: CASSKGADSYGYTF. CDR3 nucleotides: TGTGCCAGCAGCAAAGGTGCAGACTCCTATGGCTACACCTTC.

The J gene is TRBJ1-2, the V gene TRBV12-3 or TRBV12-4; 7 nucleotides line up with TRBD1. V lost 6 bases and J lost 3; bases outside the gene matches: 4. The CDR3 loop spans 13 amino acids. CDR3 DNA sequence: TGTGCCAGCAGACGGACAGGCGACTATGGCTACACCTTC. Amino acid sequence: CASRRTGDYGYTF.

The chain uses TRBV5-4 and TRBJ2-1, with D perhaps TRBD2 (6 bases). V was pared by 3 bases and J by 0 bases, with 10 bases between. Germline V lookup: CDR1 SGHNT, CDR2 YYREEE (reference sequence). The CDR3 has 15 residues. CDR3 in DNA: TGTGCCAGCAGCTCCCGACTAGGCTCCTACAATGAGCAGTTCTTC. Amino acid sequence: CASSSRLGSYNEQFF.

The V and J genes are TRBV5-4 and TRBJ2-1, with 9 bases matching TRBD1. The length of the CDR3 is 15 residues. Germline assignment: CDR1 SGHNT and CDR2 YYREEE (reference sequence). Trimming at V came to 4 bases and at J to 5 bases, leaving 7 bases not matched to a gene. The CDR3 DNA reads TGTGCCAGCAGCCCGGGACAGGGTAAGGACAATGAGCAGTTCTTC. Residues: CASSPGQGKDNEQFF. Based on the CDR3 plus reference TRBV5-4 and TRBJ2-1, the full variable domain is ETGVTQSPTHLIKTRGQQVTLRCSSQSGHNTVSWYQQALGQGPQFIFQYYREEENGRGNFPPRFSGLQFPNYSSELNVNALELDDSALYLCASSPGQGKDNEQFFGPGTRLTVL.

This clone was detected ten times or more. This chain links TRBV7-8 with TRBJ2-7; 7 bases are shared with TRBD2. Germline-derived CDR1 and CDR2 are SGHVS and FQNEAQ. The CDR3 is 13 residues long. V dropped 0 bases and J dropped 7; count of bases not matched to a gene: 3. The CDR3 loop reads CASSLAGGREQYF. DNA of the CDR3: TGTGCCAGCAGCTTAGCCGGGGGGAGGGAGCAGTACTTC.

The rearrangement joins TRBV10-1 to TRBJ1-3, with 11 bases fitting TRBD1. J was trimmed by 3 bases and V by 7 bases; bases with no gene match: 8. Germline V gene data show CDR1 as WNHNN and CDR2 as SYGVQD (reference sequence). The CDR3 is made up of 16 amino acids. The CDR3 coding sequence is TGCGCCAGCAAACCGGGACAGGGGGTATTTGGAAACACCATATATTTT. This encodes CASKPGQGVFGNTIYF.

This clone has only a few counts. V and J are TRBV5-1 and TRBJ2-2; D ambiguous. The CDR3 length is 14 residues. Germline CDR1 reads SGHRS; CDR2 reads YFSETQ. Trimming cost V 1 base and J 0 bases, with 4 bases left between them. The CDR3 DNA sequence: TGCGCCAGCAGCTTGATGGCGAACACCGGGGAGCTGTTTTTT. Its translation is CASSLMANTGELFF. Looking up the rest from reference TRBV5-1 and TRBJ2-2 gives the full variable domain: KAGVTQTPRYLIKTRGQQVTLSCSPISGHRSVSWYQQTPGQGLQFLFEYFSETQRNKGNFPGRFSGRQFSNSRSEMNVSTLELGDSALYLCASSLMANTGELFFGEGSRLTVL.

The CDR3 reads CASSSGMGSQHF. The CDR3 nucleotides are TGTGCCAGCAGCTCTGGGATGGGGTCCCAGCATTTT. The rearrangement links TRBV5-6 to TRBJ1-5; D is unresolved. The germline gives CDR1 SGHDT, CDR2 YYEEEE. There are 12 residues in the CDR3. Trimming removed 3 bases from V and 11 bases from J, with 12 bases in between.

J is TRBJ2-1 and V is TRBV11-2; 8 bases line up with TRBD2. CDR3 size: 16 residues. Trimming took 0 bases from V and 8 from J; bases not matched to a gene: 9. CDR1 is SGHAT, CDR2 FQNNGV, per germline. CDR3 nucleotides: TGTGCCAGCAGCTTAGAATTGTGGCTAGCGGGCTATGAGCAGTTCTTC. Encoded protein: CASSLELWLAGYEQFF.

The genes are TRBV18 and TRBJ1-5; D might be TRBD1 (6 bases). The CDR3 extends over 13 amino acids. Deletions cut 3 bases from V and 7 bases from J, with 10 bases between. The germline gives CDR1 KGHSH, CDR2 LQKENI. The CDR3 is CASSPTGSQPQHF. The CDR3 DNA follows: TGTGCCAGCTCACCCACAGGGTCCCAGCCCCAGCATTTT.

V usage is TRBV7-9 and J usage is TRBJ2-7, with D unresolved. The CDR3 is 13 amino acids. V lost 5 bases to trimming and J lost 0 bases, with 8 bases between them. Per the germline V gene, CDR1 is SEHNR and CDR2 is FQNEAQ (reference sequence). The CDR3 reads CASSPVGSYEQYF. The DNA for the CDR3 is TGTGCCAGCAGCCCAGTGGGCTCCTACGAGCAGTACTTC.

CDR3 loop: CAISGTSRADTQYF. CDR3 nucleotides: TGTGCCATCAGTGGGACAAGCAGGGCAGATACGCAGTATTTT. The V call is TRBV10-3, the J call TRBJ2-3; perhaps TRBD1 as D (5 bases). V gave up 4 bases and J gave up 4 bases, with 12 bases separating them. In germline, CDR1 is ENHRY, CDR2 SYGVKD. The CDR3 extends over 14 amino acids.

Only a few counts were recorded for this clone. The V call is TRBV20-1, the J call TRBJ2-3; 9 bases line up with TRBD2. Germline CDR1 is DFQATT and CDR2 is SNEGSKA (reference sequence). V shed 3 bases and J 1 base; nucleotides not matched to a gene: 8. The length of the CDR3 is 16 residues. The CDR3: CSASEAGGLGTDTQYF. CDR3 nucleotides: TGCAGTGCTAGTGAGGCGGGGGGGCTTGGCACAGATACGCAGTATTTT.

V is TRBV5-1 and J is TRBJ2-5, with D uncertain. The V end lost 4 bases, the J end lost 6 bases, and 16 bases lay between the germline ends. CDR1 and CDR2 from the germline V gene are SGHRS and YFSETQ. CDR3 length equals 14 residues. CDR3 DNA: TGCGCCAGCAGCCCCAGCCAGGCCGTGAAGACCCAGTACTTC. Its translation: CASSPSQAVKTQYF.

This clone was seen only once. This rearrangement joins TRBV5-1 to TRBJ1-1, with unresolved D. The V and J ends lost 4 bases and 1 base respectively, with 14 bases between them. CDR1 and CDR2 from the germline V gene are SGHRS and YFSETQ. The CDR3 totals 15 residues. CDR3 DNA: TGCGCCAGCAGCGCACTGACTTCGGCGAACACTGAAGCTTTCTTT. It translates to CASSALTSANTEAFF.

The V and J genes are TRBV19 and TRBJ1-1; 7 nucleotides line up with TRBD1. V lost 5 bases, J lost 1 base, and 4 bases stayed unmatched. The CDR3 sequence is 14 residues long. CDR1 is LNHDA, CDR2 SQIVND, per germline (reference sequence). CDR3 loop: CASSLGQKNTEAFF. CDR3 nucleotide sequence: TGTGCCAGTAGTTTGGGACAGAAGAACACTGAAGCTTTCTTT. Full variable domain (outside the CDR3, taken from reference TRBV19 and TRBJ1-1): DGGITQSPKYLFRKEGQNVTLSCEQNLNHDAMYWYRQDPGQGLRLIYYSQIVNDFQKGDIAEGYSVSREKKESFPLTVTSAQKNPTAFYLCASSLGQKNTEAFFGQGTRLTVV.

The chain combines TRBV7-9 with TRBJ1-5, with 7 bases fitting TRBD1. Germline V gene lookup returns CDR1 SEHNR and CDR2 FQNEAQ (reference sequence). The length of the CDR3 is 15 residues. Trimming took 5 bases from V and 0 from J; bases not matched to a gene: 4. The CDR3 is CASSEQGTSNQPQHF. The CDR3 nucleotides are TGTGCCAGCAGCGAACAGGGGACTAGCAATCAGCCCCAGCATTTT. The whole variable domain, filled in from reference TRBV7-9 and TRBJ1-5, reads DTGVSQNPRHKITKRGQNVTFRCDPISEHNRLYWYRQTLGQGPEFLTYFQNEAQLEKSRLLSDRFSAERPKGSFSTLEIQRTEQGDSAMYLCASSEQGTSNQPQHFGDGTRLSIL.

This chain uses TRBV7-2 with TRBJ1-6; 7 positions agree with TRBD1. Germline CDR1 and CDR2: SGHTA and FQGNSA. The CDR3 runs 15 residues. Unmatched junction bases numbered 7, after V lost 5 bases and J lost 6 bases. Written as DNA, the CDR3 is TGTGCCAGCAGCCCATACGACAGGGTTAATTCACCCCTCCACTTT. It encodes CASSPYDRVNSPLHF.

The chain recombines TRBV27 with TRBJ2-7, with 9 bases aligning to TRBD1. V gave up 10 bases and J gave up 7 bases; unmatched junction bases: 11. The germline CDR1 and CDR2 sequences are MNHEY and SMNVEV (reference sequence). The CDR3 runs 13 residues. CDR3 in DNA: TGTGCCACCAGACCGGACAGGGGTGGGGAGCAGTACTTC. Translating gives CATRPDRGGEQYF.

This clone was picked up a small number of times. The chain couples TRBV28 to TRBJ1-1, with TRBD1 as a possible D gene (5 bases). The CDR3 totals 13 residues. Per germline, CDR1 MDHEN and CDR2 SYDVKM. With 3 bases removed from V and 1 base from J, the gap between germline ends came to 6 bases. The CDR3 coding sequence is TGTGCCAGCAGTTTTGGGGGGAACACTGAAGCTTTCTTT. Translated, it gives CASSFGGNTEAFF.

The chain combines TRBV6-5 with TRBJ1-1, with TRBD1 as a possible D gene (6 bases). The V gene lost 6 bases and the J gene lost 1 base, with 12 bases spanning the gap. CDR3 length: 14 residues. CDR1 and CDR2 (germline): MNHEY, SVGAGI. The CDR3 coding sequence is TGTGCCAGCAGCCTCCGGGACAAGAACACTGAAGCTTTCTTT. Its translation: CASSLRDKNTEAFF.